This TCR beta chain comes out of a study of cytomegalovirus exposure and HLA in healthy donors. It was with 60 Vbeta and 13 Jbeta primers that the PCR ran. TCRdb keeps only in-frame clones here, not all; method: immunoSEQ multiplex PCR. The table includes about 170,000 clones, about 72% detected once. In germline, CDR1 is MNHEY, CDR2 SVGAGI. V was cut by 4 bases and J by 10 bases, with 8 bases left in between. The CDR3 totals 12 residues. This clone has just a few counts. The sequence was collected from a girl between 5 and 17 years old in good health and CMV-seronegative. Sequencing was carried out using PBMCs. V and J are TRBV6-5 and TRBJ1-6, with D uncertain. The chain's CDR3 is CASSSPGSPLHF. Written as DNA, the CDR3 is TGTGCCAGCAGTTCCCCGGGGTCACCCCTCCACTTT.